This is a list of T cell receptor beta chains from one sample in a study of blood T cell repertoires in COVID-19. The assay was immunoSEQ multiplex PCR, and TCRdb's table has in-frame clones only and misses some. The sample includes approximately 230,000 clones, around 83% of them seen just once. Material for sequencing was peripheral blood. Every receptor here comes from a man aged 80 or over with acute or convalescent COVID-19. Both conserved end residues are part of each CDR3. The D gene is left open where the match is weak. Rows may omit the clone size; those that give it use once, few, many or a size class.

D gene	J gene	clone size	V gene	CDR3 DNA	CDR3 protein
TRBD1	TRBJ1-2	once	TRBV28	TGTGCCAGCAGTTTTAGTCGGCCAGGGGGCAAGGGTGACTATGGCTACACCTTC	CASSFSRPGGKGDYGYTF
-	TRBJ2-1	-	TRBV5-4	TGTGCCAGCGGGGGGGCGGGAGCTTCCTACAATGAGCAGTTCTTC	CASGGAGASYNEQFF
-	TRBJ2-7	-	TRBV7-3	TGTGCCAGCAGCTTACAGACAGGAGCTACCTACGAGCAGTACTTC	CASSLQTGATYEQYF
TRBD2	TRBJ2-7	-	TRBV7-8	TGTGCCAGCAGCTTAGCGCTACTGGGACTAGCCTACGAGCAGTACTTC	CASSLALLGLAYEQYF
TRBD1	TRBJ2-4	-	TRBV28	TGTGCCAGCAGGACTACCCCGGACAGGGTAAACATTCAGTACTTC	CASRTTPDRVNIQYF
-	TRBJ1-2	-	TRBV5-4	TGTGCCAGCAGTTGGGGGGATGGCTACACCTTC	CASSWGDGYTF
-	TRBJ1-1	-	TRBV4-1	TGCGCCAGCAGCCTAACCCCGGAGACTTCGAACACTGAAGCTTTCTTT	CASSLTPETSNTEAFF
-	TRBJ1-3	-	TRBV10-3	TGTGCCATCAGTGAGTCAAGCTTCATGTCTGGAAACACCATATATTTT	CAISESSFMSGNTIYF
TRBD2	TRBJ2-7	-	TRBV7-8	TGTGCCAGCAGCCCCTTACTAGCGGAACCCTCCTACGAGCAGTACTTC	CASSPLLAEPSYEQYF
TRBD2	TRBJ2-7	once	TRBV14	TGTGCCAGCAGCCAAGCTAGCGGGAGGAAAAGCGACGAGCAGTACTTC	CASSQASGRKSDEQYF
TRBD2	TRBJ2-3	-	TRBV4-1	TGCGCCAGCAGCCAGATACCACTAGCGGGGCGCACAGATACGCAGTATTTT	CASSQIPLAGRTDTQYF
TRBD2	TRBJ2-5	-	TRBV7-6	TGTGCCAGCAGCTTAGCGGGAGGGTCCGGCACCCAGTACTTC	CASSLAGGSGTQYF
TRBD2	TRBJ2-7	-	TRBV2	TGTGCCAGCAGTTATGCTAGCGGGAGGGGCGACGAGCAGTACTTC	CASSYASGRGDEQYF
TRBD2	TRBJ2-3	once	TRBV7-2	TGTGCCAGCAGCCCCGGACTAGCAAGCACAGATACGCAGTATTTT	CASSPGLASTDTQYF
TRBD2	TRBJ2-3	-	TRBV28	TGTGCCAGCAGCGGGGGGGCTAGCACAGATACGCAGTATTTT	CASSGGASTDTQYF
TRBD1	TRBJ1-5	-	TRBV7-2	TGTGCCAGCAGCTTAGTGGCAGGGGGGAGCAATCAGCCCCAGCATTTT	CASSLVAGGSNQPQHF
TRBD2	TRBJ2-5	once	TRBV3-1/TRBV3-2	TGTGCCAGCGCGACTAGCGGGAGGGAGACCCAGTACTTC	CASATSGRETQYF
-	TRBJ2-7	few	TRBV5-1	TGCGCCAGCAGTCAGGACAGTTTCTCCTACGAGCAGTACTTC	CASSQDSFSYEQYF
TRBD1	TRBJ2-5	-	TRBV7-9	TGTGCCAGCAGCTTGACAGGGGGCATAGAGACCCAGTACTTC	CASSLTGGIETQYF
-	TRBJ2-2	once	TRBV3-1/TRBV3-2	TGTGCCAGCAGCCAAGCATCCGGGGAGCTGTTTTTT	CASSQASGELFF